Listed here is a single T cell receptor beta chain. Its antigen is unknown. The data were obtained in a study of cytomegalovirus exposure and HLA in healthy donors. Overall study results and limits: Exclusion applied to some V segments, including TRBV6-2 and TRBV6-3, as they were indistinguishable. Rare TCR sequences predominated, though certain public TCRs were found in many donors. Presence/absence analyses assumed roughly uniform sequencing depth across donors.

PCR employed 60 Vbeta and 13 Jbeta primers. Assay: immunoSEQ multiplex PCR; the TCRdb copy retains only in-frame clones and omits some. With around 39,000 clones in the sample, the ten largest clones hold under 4.5%. The germline V and J ends were trimmed by 3 bases and 5 bases, with 4 bases remaining between them. This CDR3 contains 11 residues. Germline V gene data show CDR1 as MNHEY and CDR2 as SMNVEV (reference sequence). The source of this sequence is a male donor in good health and CMV-seronegative. The gene calls are TRBV27 and TRBJ2-5, with D unclear. Sequenced input: PBMCs. Here the CDR3 reads CASSFRETQYF. The CDR3 bases are TGTGCCAGCAGTTTCAGGGAGACCCAGTACTTC.